This entry features one T cell receptor beta chain sequence. Germline-derived CDR1 and CDR2 are MDHEN and SYDVKM. Germline trimming cut 10 bases from V and 5 bases from J; bases unmatched to any gene: 6. CDR3 length: 12 residues. This table comes from immunoSEQ multiplex PCR, and its TCRdb copy is limited to in-frame clones, with some not included. The sample has about 90,000 clones, 75% to 90% seen once. This sample is part of a study of OX40 agonist ivuxolimab in advanced cancers. Turning to the study itself: Earlier anti-PD-1, anti-PD-L1 or anti-CTLA-4 therapy was permitted; 30% to 45% had received some.

Autoimmune disease history or systemic immunosuppression excluded patients. Sequencing was performed on CD4+ or CD8+ T cells sorted from blood, taken in a trial of the OX40 agonist ivuxolimab. The genes are TRBV28 and TRBJ2-3; TRBD2 agrees at 7 bases. This TCR derives from an adult with an advanced solid tumor such as melanoma, head and neck, liver or kidney cancer. The CDR3 DNA sequence: TGTGCCACTCGCATAGCGGGAGATACGCAGTATTTT. Amino acid sequence: CATRIAGDTQYF.